This T cell receptor (beta chain) came from a study of metastatic and nonmetastatic thyroid tumors. Looking at the study overall: The authors compared repertoires across blood and tumor or nodule tissue from malignant and benign thyroid patients.

V shed 6 bases and J shed 1 base, with 13 bases lying between them. The CDR3 has 15 amino acids. The germline V gene has CDR1 MNHNS and CDR2 SASEGT. The entire patient cohort was treatment-naive prior to thyroid surgery. This clone is deemed medium-sized. TCRdb called clones again from the PCR reads with MiXCR. The sample carries some 21,000 clones, 25% to 30% recorded once. The V and J genes are TRBV6-1 and TRBJ1-5; TRBD1 might be the D (5 bases). The sequence was collected from a female donor with papillary thyroid cancer or a benign thyroid nodule (not recorded which). Some clones in this sample may be carry-over from other donors' samples. Sample: tumor tissue. In DNA form, the CDR3 reads TGTGCCAGCAGACTCGGAGAGGGGAGCAATCAGCCCCAGCATTTT. Its translation is CASRLGEGSNQPQHF.